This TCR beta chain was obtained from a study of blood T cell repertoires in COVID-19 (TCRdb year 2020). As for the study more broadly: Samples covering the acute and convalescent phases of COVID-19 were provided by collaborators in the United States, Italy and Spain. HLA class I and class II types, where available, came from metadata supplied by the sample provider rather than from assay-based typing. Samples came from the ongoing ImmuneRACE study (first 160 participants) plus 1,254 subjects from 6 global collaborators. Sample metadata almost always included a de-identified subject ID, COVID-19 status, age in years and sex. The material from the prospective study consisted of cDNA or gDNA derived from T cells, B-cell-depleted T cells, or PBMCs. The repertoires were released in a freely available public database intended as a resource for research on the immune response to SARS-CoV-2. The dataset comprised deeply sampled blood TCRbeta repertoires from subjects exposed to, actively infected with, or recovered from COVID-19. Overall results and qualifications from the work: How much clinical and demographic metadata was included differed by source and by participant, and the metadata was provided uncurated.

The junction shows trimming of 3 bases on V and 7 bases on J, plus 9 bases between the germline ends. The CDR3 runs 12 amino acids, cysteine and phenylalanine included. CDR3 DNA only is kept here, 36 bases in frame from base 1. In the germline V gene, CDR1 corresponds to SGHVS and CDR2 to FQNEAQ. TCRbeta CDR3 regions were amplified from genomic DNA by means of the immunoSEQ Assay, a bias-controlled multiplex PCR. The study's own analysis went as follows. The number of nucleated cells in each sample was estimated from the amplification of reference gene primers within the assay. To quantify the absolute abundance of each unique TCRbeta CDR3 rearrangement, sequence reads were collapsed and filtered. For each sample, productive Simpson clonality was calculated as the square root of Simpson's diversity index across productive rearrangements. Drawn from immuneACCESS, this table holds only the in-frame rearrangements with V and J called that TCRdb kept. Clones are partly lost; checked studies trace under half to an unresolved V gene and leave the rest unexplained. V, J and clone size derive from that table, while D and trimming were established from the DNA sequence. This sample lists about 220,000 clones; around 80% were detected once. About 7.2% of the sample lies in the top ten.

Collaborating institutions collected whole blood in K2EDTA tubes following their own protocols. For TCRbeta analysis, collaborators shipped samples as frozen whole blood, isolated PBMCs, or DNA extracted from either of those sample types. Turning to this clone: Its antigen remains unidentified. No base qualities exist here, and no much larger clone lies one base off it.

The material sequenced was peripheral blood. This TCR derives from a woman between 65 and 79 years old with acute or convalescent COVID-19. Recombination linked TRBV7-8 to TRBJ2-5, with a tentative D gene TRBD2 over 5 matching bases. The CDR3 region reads CASSFAEGTQYF. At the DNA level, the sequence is TGTGCCAGCAGCTTCGCAGAGGGGACCCAGTACTTC.